Listed here are 22 T cell receptor beta chains from one sample, sequenced in a study of siplizumab effects on memory and regulatory T cells (dated by TCRdb to between 2018 and 2021). The library was obtained by the immunoSEQ multiplex PCR assay. Drawn from immuneACCESS, this table holds only the in-frame rearrangements with V and J called that TCRdb kept. Clones are partly lost; checked studies trace under half to an unresolved V gene and leave the rest unexplained. The sample has 100,000 or so clones on record, about 93% of them singletons. Clones ranked in the top ten supply roughly 1% of the sample. The sample comprised CD4+ T cells sorted from blood. The source is a human donor in good health.

CDR3 nucleotide sequence: TGTGCCACCAGCAGAGATCTGGGGAGCTCCTACGAGCAGTACTTC. Translating it yields CATSRDLGSSYEQYF. This chain connects TRBV15 to TRBJ2-7; tentative D call: TRBD2 (5 bases). CDR3 size: 15 residues. V was trimmed by 0 bases and J by 0 bases, leaving 9 bases between them. CDR1 and CDR2 (germline): LNHNV, YYDKDF (reference sequence). Full variable domain (missing parts from reference TRBV15 and TRBJ2-7): DAMVIQNPRYQVTQFGKPVTLSCSQTLNHNVMYWYQQKSSQAPKLLFHYYDKDFNNEADTPDNFQSRRPNTSFCFLDIRSPGLGDTAMYLCATSRDLGSSYEQYFGPGTRLTVT.

The V and J genes are TRBV28 and TRBJ2-7, with TRBD1 matching over 8 bases. V lost 7 bases, J lost 0 bases, and 8 bases stayed unmatched. The germline V gene has CDR1 MDHEN and CDR2 SYDVKM. This CDR3 has 15 amino acids. CDR3 residues: CASKKQGVASYEQYF. In DNA, the CDR3 is TGTGCCAGCAAGAAACAGGGGGTTGCCTCCTACGAGCAGTACTTC.

V is TRBV10-1 and J is TRBJ1-6; D is ambiguous. V gave up 3 bases and J gave up 10 bases, with 10 bases separating them. CDR3 length: 13 amino acids. Germline assignment: CDR1 WNHNN and CDR2 SYGVQD (reference sequence). The CDR3 DNA follows: TGCGCCAGCAGTGAAAGAGGTGAATCACCCCTCCACTTT. Translating it yields CASSERGESPLHF.

The chain combines TRBV27 with TRBJ2-3, with 9 bases matching TRBD1. This CDR3 is built from 16 residues. Germline loops: CDR1 MNHEY, CDR2 SMNVEV (reference sequence). The ends lost 5 bases at V and 2 bases at J; junction bases unmatched: 8. CDR3 residues: CASSPLGTGYTDTQYF. The CDR3, as DNA: TGTGCCAGCAGTCCACTAGGGACAGGGTACACAGATACGCAGTATTTT.

The chain has TRBV11-3 and TRBJ1-1; D remains ambiguous. Trimming removed 2 bases at V and 1 base at J, with 5 bases between. The CDR3 length is 13 residues. Germline V gives CDR1 SGHNT, CDR2 YENEEA. The CDR3 coding sequence is TGTGCCAGCAGCTTATTCCAGAACACTGAAGCTTTCTTT. It specifies CASSLFQNTEAFF.

V is TRBV18 and J is TRBJ2-2; TRBD2 matches at 7 bases. The CDR3 runs to 15 residues. Germline V gene lookup returns CDR1 KGHSH and CDR2 LQKENI. The V and J ends lost 2 bases and 5 bases, in that order; junction bases with no gene match: 5. CDR3 DNA: TGTGCCAGCTCACCAAAGGGAGGGCGAACCGGGGAGCTGTTTTTT. This translates into CASSPKGGRTGELFF.

This sequence joins TRBV5-4 and TRBJ2-1; D remains unclear. The CDR3 loop spans 13 amino acids. V gave up 3 bases and J gave up 9 bases, with 13 bases separating them. Per the germline V gene, CDR1 is SGHNT and CDR2 is YYREEE (reference sequence). The CDR3 protein is CASSSALRTEQFF. The CDR3 DNA follows: TGTGCCAGCAGCTCAGCCCTTCGTACTGAGCAGTTCTTC.

V and J are TRBV30 and TRBJ2-5, with D possibly being TRBD2 (6 bases). Trimming removed 0 bases from V and 7 bases from J, with 21 bases in between. Per germline, CDR1 GTSNPN and CDR2 SVGIG (reference sequence). CDR3 length: 16 residues. The CDR3 sequence: CAWSVGVFSFSGTQYF. CDR3 DNA sequence: TGTGCCTGGAGTGTGGGTGTATTCTCATTTAGCGGGACCCAGTACTTC. Complete variable domain (other parts from reference TRBV30 and TRBJ2-5): SQTIHQWPATLVQPVGSPLSLECTVEGTSNPNLYWYRQAAGRGLQLLFYSVGIGQISSEVPQNLSASRPQDRQFILSSKKLLLSDSGFYLCAWSVGVFSFSGTQYFGPGTRLLVL.

This clone turned up a few times. The chain links TRBV7-9 to TRBJ2-2, with D unresolved. Germline loops: CDR1 SEHNR, CDR2 FQNEAQ (reference sequence). CDR3 length: 16 amino acids. Trimming left V 2 bases short and J 1 base short, with 11 bases between. The CDR3 spells CASSLMPVVNTGELFF. The CDR3 DNA reads TGTGCCAGCAGCTTAATGCCGGTTGTGAACACCGGGGAGCTGTTTTTT.

This chain uses TRBV9 with TRBJ2-5; the D call may be TRBD1 or TRBD2 (5 bases each). This CDR3 contains 14 residues. V lost 2 bases and J lost 4, with 12 bases in between. The V gene's germline CDR1 is SGDLS and CDR2 YYNGEE. CDR3 residues: CASSVGRAGETQYF. The CDR3 region has the DNA TGTGCCAGCAGCGTGGGCAGGGCGGGAGAGACCCAGTACTTC.

The chain links TRBV25-1 to TRBJ2-1; D gene ambiguous. The CDR3 loop spans 11 amino acids. Germline loops: CDR1 MGHDK, CDR2 SYGVNS. Trimming cost V 4 bases and J 6 bases, with 4 bases left between them. DNA of the CDR3: TGTGCCAGCAGTGTAGTCAATGAGCAGTTCTTC. This translates into CASSVVNEQFF. The full variable domain, in which reference TRBV25-1 and TRBJ2-1 provide the parts outside the CDR3, is EADIYQTPRYLVIGTGKKITLECSQTMGHDKMYWYQQDPGMELHLIHYSYGVNSTEKGDLSSESTVSRIRTEHFPLTLESARPSHTSQYLCASSVVNEQFFGPGTRLTVL.

CDR3 in DNA: TGCGCCAGCAGCTTGGGGGTGAGCAATCAGCCCCAGCATTTT. Translation: CASSLGVSNQPQHF. The V gene is TRBV5-1, the J gene TRBJ1-5; D is ambiguous. There are 14 residues in the CDR3. CDR1 SGHRS and CDR2 YFSETQ come from the germline V gene. Deletions cut 0 bases from V and 1 base from J, with 5 bases between.

This chain uses TRBV5-5 with TRBJ1-5, with D possibly matching TRBD1 (5 bases). The CDR3 extends over 12 amino acids. Trimming shortened V by 4 bases and J by 7 bases, and 9 bases separated the two germline ends. Germline CDR1 and CDR2: SGHKS and YYEKEE (reference sequence). CDR3 residues: CASSRRGQPQHF. DNA for the CDR3: TGTGCCAGCAGCAGAAGGGGACAGCCCCAGCATTTT.

For the CDR3, the DNA is TGTGCCAGCAGCTTAGATTTCGCGGGAGGCTACAATGAGCAGTTCTTC. Translation: CASSLDFAGGYNEQFF. The chain couples TRBV11-3 to TRBJ2-1, with 8 positions matching TRBD2. Losses at the gene ends were 0 bases for V and 3 bases for J; bases not matched to a gene: 4. CDR1 is SGHNT, CDR2 YENEEA, per germline. The CDR3 extends over 16 amino acids.

This sequence joins TRBV11-1 and TRBJ1-1; D not resolved. The V end lost 5 bases, the J end lost 1 base, and 8 bases lay between the germline ends. Germline loops: CDR1 SGHAT, CDR2 FQDESV (reference sequence). The CDR3 runs to 13 residues. The CDR3: CASSKTGNTEAFF. DNA for the CDR3: TGTGCCAGCAGCAAAACGGGGAACACTGAAGCTTTCTTT.

The chain employs TRBV6-5 and TRBJ2-1; D is perhaps TRBD2 (6 bases). The CDR3 is 15 residues long. V gave up 4 bases and J gave up 4 bases, with 14 bases separating them. Germline CDR1 and CDR2: MNHEY and SVGAGI. The CDR3 sequence: CASSSGQGGYNEQFF. Written as DNA, the CDR3 is TGTGCCAGCAGTTCCGGGCAGGGAGGTTACAATGAGCAGTTCTTC.

This sequence joins TRBV6-6 and TRBJ2-1; D is possibly TRBD2 (6 bases). CDR3 size: 13 residues. Germline CDR1 is MNHNY and CDR2 is SVGAGI (reference sequence). Deletions cut 10 bases from V and 7 bases from J, with 17 bases between. CDR3 loop: CAIGKGGFNEQFF. In nucleotides, the CDR3 is TGTGCCATCGGAAAAGGAGGGTTTAATGAGCAGTTCTTC.

The V and J genes are TRBV6-5 and TRBJ1-1, with D possibly TRBD1 on 6 matching bases. The germline V gene encodes CDR1 MNHEY and CDR2 SVGAGI. The CDR3 has 14 amino acids. Deletions cut 6 bases from V and 4 bases from J, with 15 bases between. Here the CDR3 reads CASRKGGERTEAFF. DNA for the CDR3: TGTGCCAGCAGGAAAGGGGGGGAGCGCACTGAAGCTTTCTTT.

The rearrangement uses TRBV7-9 and TRBJ2-3; no clear D. The CDR3 consists of 12 residues. The ends were cut back, 2 bases at V and 6 bases at J, with 6 bases in the middle. Germline V CDR1 and CDR2: SEHNR, FQNEAQ (reference sequence). The CDR3 bases are TGTGCCAGCAGCTTAACCGAGGATACGCAGTATTTT. It specifies CASSLTEDTQYF.

The chain has TRBV27 and TRBJ2-1; TRBD2 might be the D (6 bases). Germline loops: CDR1 MNHEY, CDR2 SMNVEV (reference sequence). The CDR3 length is 14 residues. Trimming removed 0 bases at V and 14 bases at J, with 17 bases between. The CDR3 protein is CASSLSPGEFTEFF. The DNA for the CDR3 is TGTGCCAGCAGTTTATCCCCGGGAGAGTTCACGGAGTTCTTC.

The chain employs TRBV29-1 and TRBJ2-2; D uncertain. Germline values: CDR1 SQVTM, CDR2 ANQGSEA. V dropped 4 bases and J dropped 2 bases, with 5 bases sitting between them. This CDR3 has 12 residues. CDR3 region: CSVGFNTGELFF. The CDR3 DNA is TGCAGCGTTGGGTTCAACACCGGGGAGCTGTTTTTT.

The chain couples TRBV4-1 to TRBJ2-7; 8 bases fit TRBD2. This CDR3 has 18 amino acids. The junction had 16 bases not matched to a gene; V was cut back by 4 bases and J by 2 bases. Germline V gene lookup returns CDR1 MGHRA and CDR2 YSYEKL. In DNA, the CDR3 is TGCGCCAGCAGCCTAAGCTCCGGGAGGGGGGTCCCTACCTACGAGCAGTACTTC. It codes for CASSLSSGRGVPTYEQYF.